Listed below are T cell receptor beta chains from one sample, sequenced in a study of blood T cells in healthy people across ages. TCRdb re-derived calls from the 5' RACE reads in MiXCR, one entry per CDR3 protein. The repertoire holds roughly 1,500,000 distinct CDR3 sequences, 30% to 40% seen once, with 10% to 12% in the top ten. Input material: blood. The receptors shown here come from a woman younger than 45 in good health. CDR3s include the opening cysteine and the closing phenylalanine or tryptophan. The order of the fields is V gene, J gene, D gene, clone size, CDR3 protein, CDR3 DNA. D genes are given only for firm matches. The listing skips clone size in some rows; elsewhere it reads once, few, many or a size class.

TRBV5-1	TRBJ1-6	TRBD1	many	CASSLPTGDNSPLHF	TGCGCCAGCAGCTTGCCGACAGGGGATAATTCACCCCTCCACTTT
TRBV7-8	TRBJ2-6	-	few	CASSAHSGANVLTF	TGTGCCAGCAGCGCCCATAGTGGGGCCAACGTCCTGACTTTC
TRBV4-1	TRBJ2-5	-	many	CASSQVARQTKETQYF	TGCGCCAGCAGCCAAGTTGCCCGACAGACCAAAGAGACCCAGTACTTC
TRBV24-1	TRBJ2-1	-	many	CATSDFRNEQFF	TGTGCCACCAGTGATTTTAGGAATGAGCAGTTCTTC
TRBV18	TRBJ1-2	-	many	CASSPSRDYGYTF	TGTGCCAGCTCACCCAGCAGGGACTATGGCTACACCTTC
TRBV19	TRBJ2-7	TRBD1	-	CASSDRDRGRYEQYF	TGTGCCAGTAGTGACCGGGACAGGGGCAGATACGAGCAGTACTTC
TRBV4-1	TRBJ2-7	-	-	CASSQVGSSSYEQYF	TGCGCCAGCAGCCAAGTTGGGAGTTCCTCCTACGAGCAGTACTTC
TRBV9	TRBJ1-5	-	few	CASSGAGAVQPQHF	TGTGCCAGCAGTGGGGCGGGGGCGGTTCAGCCCCAGCATTTT
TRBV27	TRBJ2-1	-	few	CASSLTAKLRYNEQFF	TGTGCCAGCAGTTTGACGGCGAAGCTCAGGTACAATGAGCAGTTCTTC
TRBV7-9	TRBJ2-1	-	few	CASSLFGEGNEQFF	TGTGCCAGCAGCTTATTTGGTGAGGGGAATGAGCAGTTCTTC